This TCR beta chain was sequenced for a study of blood T cell repertoires in COVID-19. Study overall: Donors in the United States, Italy and Spain gave samples during acute or convalescent COVID-19.

The method was immunoSEQ multiplex PCR; TCRdb's version includes in-frame clones alone and lacks a portion of them. In the table there are some 250,000 clones, about 86% of which are singletons. The CDR3 runs to 16 residues. Germline assignment: CDR1 SGHKS and CDR2 YYEKEE (reference sequence). Unmatched junction bases numbered 5, after V lost 0 bases and J lost 2 bases. The chain uses TRBV5-5 and TRBJ2-7, with TRBD2 identical over 10 bases. The sequenced sample was peripheral blood. The TCR comes from a woman aged 25-40 years with COVID-19, enrolled during active disease. The CDR3 loop is CASSLGSGGAPYEQYF. In nucleotides, the CDR3 is TGTGCCAGCAGCTTGGGGAGCGGGGGGGCCCCCTACGAGCAGTACTTC.